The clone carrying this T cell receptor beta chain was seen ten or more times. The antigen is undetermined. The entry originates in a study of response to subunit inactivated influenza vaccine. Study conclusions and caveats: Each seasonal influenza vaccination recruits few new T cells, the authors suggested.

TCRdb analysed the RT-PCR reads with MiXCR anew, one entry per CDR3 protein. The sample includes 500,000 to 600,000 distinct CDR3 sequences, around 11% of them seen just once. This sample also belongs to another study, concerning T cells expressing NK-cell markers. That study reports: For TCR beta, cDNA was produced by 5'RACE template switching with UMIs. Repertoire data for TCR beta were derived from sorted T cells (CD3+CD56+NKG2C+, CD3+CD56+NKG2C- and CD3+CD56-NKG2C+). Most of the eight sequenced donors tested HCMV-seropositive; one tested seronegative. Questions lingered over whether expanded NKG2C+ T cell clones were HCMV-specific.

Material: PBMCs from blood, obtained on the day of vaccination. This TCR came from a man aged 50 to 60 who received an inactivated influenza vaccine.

CDR3 loop: CASSSSRRAFF. CDR3 DNA: TGTGCCAGCAGTTCCTCAAGAAGAGCTTTCTTT. V is TRBV6-2 or TRBV6-3 and J is TRBJ1-1; D is unresolved. The germline V and J ends were trimmed by 4 bases and 10 bases, with 10 bases remaining between them. The CDR3 is made up of 11 amino acids. Germline V gives CDR1 MNHEY, CDR2 SVGEGT.